This T cell receptor beta chain stems from a study of cytomegalovirus exposure and HLA in healthy donors (TCRdb year 2017). A note on the overall study: In an earlier analysis of some 610 of the donors, 250 to 350 Gb of sequence data and just under 120 million unique TCR beta sequences from roughly 180 million T cells were reported. The study profiled the T cell repertoires of hundreds of subjects by immunosequencing and related them to cytomegalovirus serostatus. The study was designed to test whether signatures of past pathogen exposure could be identified by cataloging public T cell receptors. Both class I and class II loci were covered by HLA typing, at four-digit resolution. About five DR-DQ haplotypes were treated as single units for association and clustering because of strong linkage in the cohort. In addition to the first cohort of 666 subjects, a separate validation cohort of approximately 130 different subjects was used. To decide whether each TCR beta V gene segment behaved as functional or pseudogenic, an earlier analysis of fewer than 750 of the donors relied on high-throughput TCR beta sequencing. Of the approximately 400 genotyped donors, less than 90% were placed in the genetic ancestry cluster associated with self-reported Caucasian donors. The number of donors typed differed by locus, with roughly 629-640 for A, B, C, DRB1 and DQB1, 522 for DQA1, approximately 570 for DPA1, and some 440 for DPB1. A later analysis re-analyzed previously published TCR beta repertoires from hundreds of donors and added high-resolution HLA genotyping to study TCR occurrence patterns. The later analysis used no new phenotypic data to find candidate immune exposures, relying instead on TCR beta sequences and their occurrence across donors. Among roughly 400 genotyped donors of the cohort, an average of roughly 230,000 unique TCR beta nucleotide sequences was sequenced per donor, of which 15% to 20% were non-productive. An early release covering about 600 HLA-typed donors comprised around 300 gigabases of sequencing data and around 80 million unique TCR sequences. Every discovery cohort repertoire had been produced on one sequencing platform. Donor age, sex, ethnicity and CMV serostatus were collected together with the repertoire data. In a later genetic analysis, genome-wide SNP genotypes for about three fifths of the roughly 670 donors were used, and that subset was treated as a discovery cohort. The study combined high-throughput TCR immunosequencing, statistical association of individual TCRs with disease status, and machine learning to predict cytomegalovirus infection status. Summary of the overall study and its limitations: Because counts were too low, approximately 18 rarely observed V segments, including chromosome 9 orphons, were excluded from the earlier analysis of 587 of the donors. Correlated functional status among segregating V segments might reflect linkage disequilibrium, but an unknown experimental factor could not be ruled out. In an earlier analysis of some 550 of the donors, most TCR beta V segments were observed in productive rearrangements about 87% or about 30% of the time, broadly matching IMGT annotations. According to the authors, the approach could potentially be generalized to other disease states and immunological phenotypes. The only immune exposure information available for the cohort was CMV serostatus. According to a later analysis, most CMV-associated TCR beta chains appeared to be HLA-restricted, and the HLA associations seemed to be driven largely by CMV exposure. According to a later genetic analysis, donors in an Asian-associated ancestry cluster had fewer N-insertions in productive TCRs than the approximately 690-donor mean. In vitro tests confirmed that three of the cytomegalovirus-associated TCR beta chains recognize cytomegalovirus antigens. The presence/absence analyses assumed that sequencing depth was roughly uniform across donors, and that assumption may not be true. In both the original and validation cohorts, the classifier was reported to diagnose cytomegalovirus status with high specificity and sensitivity. Specific HLA alleles were associated with 18,000 or so TCR beta sequences at a false discovery rate of 0.05 in a later analysis. A further reported finding was that TCR beta sequences accurately predicted the HLA-A and HLA-B alleles for most subjects in the first cohort. Assigning TCR associations to individual alleles was difficult when HLA alleles, especially DR and DQ, strongly co-occurred. In a later genetic analysis, a missense DCLRE1C variant was associated with V-gene and J-gene trimming of TCR beta chains, and the association was replicated in an independent cohort. A cluster of highly shared sequence variants was judged likely to represent a technical artifact of the sequencing pipeline. While some public TCRs were present in many individuals, most TCR sequences turned up only very rarely across donors. In a later analysis, the rate of TCR association differed among HLA loci, with DRB1 alleles having the most associated TCRs and HLA-C alleles having the fewest. In a later analysis, several top co-occurrence clusters were reported to appear linked to parvovirus B19, influenza, CMV and Epstein-Barr virus. Compared with equally common non-associated chains, HLA-associated TCR beta chains in a later analysis were more clonally expanded and had lower generation probabilities. Because the 87-base-pair reads could not distinguish some IMGT-functional V segments, including TRBV6-2 and TRBV6-3, those segments were excluded. A total of around 150 TCR beta chains were listed by the study as associated with cytomegalovirus. Only TCR beta chains were sequenced in this cohort, and the absence of alpha or paired-chain data limited detectable features. Because HLA typing was unavailable for some donors at each locus, only the typed subset was used in association tests.

The protocol used for the library was the immunoSEQ multiplex PCR assay. A mixture of 60 forward primers for TCR Vbeta segments and 13 reverse primers for TCR Jbeta segments was used in the multiplex PCR. Amplification of the CDR3 region of rearranged TCR beta genes was performed with a multiplex PCR assay on genomic DNA. Amplified TCR beta libraries were sequenced as 87-base-pair reads on the Illumina HiSeq System. In the authors' own workflow: A later analysis counted approximately 74 million unique TCR beta chains across the 640 or so repertoires, and some 11 million of these chains were shared by at least two donors. Raw reads were error-corrected and collapsed into unique sequences by a nearest-neighbor algorithm in which closely related sequences were merged to remove PCR and sequencing errors. CDR3 sequences were aligned to IMGT reference sequences to assign V, D and J gene segments. For a sequence to be retained, a match of at least six nucleotides to both a V gene segment and a J gene segment was required. A rearrangement counted as productive if the CDR3 had no stop codons and remained in frame with V and J, and every other rearrangement counted as non-productive. Following IMGT convention, CDR3 was defined as the stretch from the second conserved V-encoded cysteine up to the conserved J-encoded phenylalanine. Sequences without an unambiguous match to a single V gene segment were excluded from the earlier analysis of several hundred of the donors. In an earlier analysis of several hundred of the donors, a V segment was called functional when productive rearrangements were above 56.7%, and segregating when the standard deviation between donors exceeded 5%. To diagnose cytomegalovirus status from the catalog of TCR beta chain sequences, a statistical classification framework was built. V and J gene assignment, in a later analysis, came from comparing TCR nucleotide sequences with IMGT/GENE-DB human TR gene sequences. Using the TCRdist pipeline, a later analysis assigned CDR3 sequences along with most-parsimonious VDJ recombination scenarios. A later analysis defined each TCR beta chain by its CDR3 amino acid sequence plus V-gene family, and excluded reads lacking a unique V-gene family. As a way to deal with suspected cross-contamination and a sequencing artifact, a later analysis dropped over 550 nucleotide sequences that were highly shared and had low generation probability. For each public chain, a later analysis derived a clonal expansion index from normalized ranks of inferred template counts within each repertoire. In a later analysis, generation probabilities were computed using a VDJ recombination model fitted to out-of-frame rearrangements, and the results were checked against IGoR. In a later analysis, TCR-TCR, TCR-HLA and TCR-CMV co-occurrence was scored with hypergeometric tests, and a repertoire-size bias correction was applied to TCR pairs. A later analysis estimated false discovery rates by permuting HLA or CMV assignments 20 times. In a later analysis, co-occurring TCRs were grouped with DBSCAN, and TCRdist sequence similarity was added when clustering was performed within HLA-allele-positive subsets. Co-occurrence clustering excluded repertoires with fewer than 30,000 or more than 120,000 public chains, plus five with anomalous nucleotide sharing. TCRdb holds this immuneACCESS table with in-frame rearrangements only. Some clones are missing; in checked studies, unresolved V genes explain under half, and the rest has no known cause. V and J calls and clone size are those listed in that table; D and trimming were worked out from the DNA. Across this sample there are just over 200,000 clones, with approximately 70% seen only once. Together, the top ten hold 2% to 3% of the sample.

V was cut back by 2 bases and J by 2 bases, leaving a gap of 10 bases between them. Spanning cysteine to phenylalanine, the CDR3 consists of 14 amino acids. Kept here is only the CDR3 DNA, which spans 42 bases and is read in frame from base 1. The germline V gene encodes CDR1 KGHSH and CDR2 LQKENI. This clone showed up just once. No antigen is known for it. Per-base qualities were not stored, and no clone one base away is much larger. The cohort comprised several hundred healthy bone marrow donors. At the time of sampling, all cohort members were nominally healthy, though unrecorded immune exposures were likely present. The donor tested CMV seropositive, placing the donor among the 250 to 300 seropositive members of the cohort. A peripheral blood sample was collected from each donor, and TCR beta sequencing was performed on peripheral blood mononuclear cells. The Qiagen DNeasy Blood Extraction Kit was used to extract genomic DNA from the blood cell samples.

This chain joins TRBV18 to TRBJ2-7; D gene: possibly TRBD1, on 5 matching bases. The clonotype originates from a man aged 40-49 years in good health and CMV-seropositive. The sequencing input was PBMCs. The nucleotide sequence reads as follows: TGTGCCAGCTCACCAGACAGTATTGCCTACGAGCAGTACTTC. Its protein product is CASSPDSIAYEQYF.